These 5 T cell receptor beta chains were sequenced from one sample in a study of T-cell reconstitution after alpha-beta-depleted transplantation in children. Researchers prepared the TCRbeta library using unique molecular identifiers, the study reports. One entry per CDR3 protein results from TCRdb running MiXCR on the PCR reads. Seen here are around 190,000 distinct CDR3 sequences, approximately 7% observed once, and the top ten hold 5.5%. The starting material was PBMCs, obtained before TCRalphabeta/CD19-depleted stem cell transplant. The receptors shown here come from a boy aged 2-9 years with acute lymphoblastic leukemia, due to receive a stem cell transplant.

There are a few counts of this clonotype. This chain links TRBV20-1 with TRBJ1-1; no reliable D call. The V end was cut by 5 bases, the J end by 7 bases, with 11 bases between. CDR3 length equals 11 residues. CDR1 and CDR2 from the germline V gene are DFQATT and SNEGSKA (reference sequence). The CDR3 DNA reads as TGCAGTGCTGGTACTCCCGATGAAGCTTTCTTT. It encodes CSAGTPDEAFF.

This clonotype was observed a handful of times. Here the CDR3 reads CASSWETAASGNTIYF. The DNA for the CDR3 is TGTGCCAGCAGCTGGGAGACCGCCGCCTCTGGAAACACCATATATTTT. V is TRBV5-5 and J is TRBJ1-3; D gene unclear. This CDR3 contains 16 residues. Germline loops: CDR1 SGHKS, CDR2 YYEKEE (reference sequence). V lost 3 bases and J 0 bases, leaving 13 bases between the germline ends.

The CDR3 DNA reads TGTGCCAGCAGTTTGGAAGGGGGTCCTCTGGAGACCCAGTACTTC. This gives the protein CASSLEGGPLETQYF. The rearrangement joins TRBV28 to TRBJ2-5; maybe TRBD1 (6 bases). Between the trimmed V and J ends, which lost 3 bases and 5 bases, there was a span of 16 bases. The CDR3 extends over 15 amino acids. Per the germline V gene, CDR1 is MDHEN and CDR2 is SYDVKM.

This clonotype was detected many times. This chain links TRBV7-2 with TRBJ2-3; possibly TRBD1 or TRBD2 for D (6 bases each). Germline loops: CDR1 SGHTA, CDR2 FQGNSA. This CDR3 spans 16 amino acids. The ends were cut back, 0 bases at V and 5 bases at J, with 15 bases in the middle. CDR3 sequence reads: CASSLAPGAAGDTQYF. The CDR3 nucleotides are TGTGCCAGCAGCTTAGCACCGGGGGCTGCCGGAGATACGCAGTATTTT.

This clonotype has at least ten counts. In DNA form, the CDR3 reads TGCGCCAGCAGCCAAGGTTGGCAGGGGTGGGATCAGCCCCAGCATTTT. Protein sequence: CASSQGWQGWDQPQHF. The rearrangement links TRBV4-3 to TRBJ1-5, with D possibly TRBD1 on 6 matching bases. The CDR3 is made up of 16 amino acids. Germline CDR1 is LGHNA and CDR2 is YSLEER. The V end lost 1 base, the J end lost 5 bases, and 15 bases lay between the germline ends.